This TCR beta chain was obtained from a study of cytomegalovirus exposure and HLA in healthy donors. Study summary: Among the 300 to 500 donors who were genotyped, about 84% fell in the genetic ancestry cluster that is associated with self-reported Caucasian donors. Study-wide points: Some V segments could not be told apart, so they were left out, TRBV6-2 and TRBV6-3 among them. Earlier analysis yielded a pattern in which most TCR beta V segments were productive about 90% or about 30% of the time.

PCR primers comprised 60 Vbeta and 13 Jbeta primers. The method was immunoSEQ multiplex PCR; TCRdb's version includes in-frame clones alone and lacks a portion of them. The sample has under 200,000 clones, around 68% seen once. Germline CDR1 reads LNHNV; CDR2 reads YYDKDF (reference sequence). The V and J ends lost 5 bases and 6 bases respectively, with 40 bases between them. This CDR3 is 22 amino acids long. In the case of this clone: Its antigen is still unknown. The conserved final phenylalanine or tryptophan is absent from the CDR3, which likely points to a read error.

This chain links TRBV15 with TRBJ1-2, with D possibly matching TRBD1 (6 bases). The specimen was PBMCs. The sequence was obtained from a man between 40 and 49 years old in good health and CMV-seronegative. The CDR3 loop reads CATSSSRGRCIIHPTVRHGYTL. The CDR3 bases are TGTGCCACCAGCTCAAGCAGGGGACGGTGCATTATCCACCCGACGGTAAGACATGGCTACACCCTC.